This TCR beta chain stems from a study of control samples from healthy donors and cancer patients. Here immunoSEQ multiplex PCR was the method, and the copy in TCRdb shows in-frame clones only, minus some. This sample yields about 120,000 clones, of which approximately 94% are seen a single time; 3.6% belongs to the top ten. This sequence was found in a man younger than 45 in good health. The sequenced sample consisted of blood.

CDR3 DNA sequence: TGTGCCAGCAAGCCAGTGGGGGGAGGGGAGACCCAGTACTTC. Its protein product is CASKPVGGGETQYF. This sequence joins TRBV3-1 (or the pseudogene TRBV3-2) and TRBJ2-5, with TRBD2 identical over 7 bases. Losses at the gene ends were 7 bases for V and 5 bases for J; bases not matched to a gene: 10. The CDR3 is 14 residues long. Germline values: CDR1 LGHDT, CDR2 YNNKEL (reference sequence).